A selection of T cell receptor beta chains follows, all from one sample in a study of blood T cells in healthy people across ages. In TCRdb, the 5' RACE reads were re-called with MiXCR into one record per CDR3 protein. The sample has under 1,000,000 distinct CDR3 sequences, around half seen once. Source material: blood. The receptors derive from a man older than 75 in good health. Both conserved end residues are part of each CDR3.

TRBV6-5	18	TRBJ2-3	CASSFGTSGGFSTDTQYF
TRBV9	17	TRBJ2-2	CATSPSAGHPNIGELFF
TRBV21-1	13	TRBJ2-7	CASSGRTVYEQYF
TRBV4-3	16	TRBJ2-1	CASSLGPGGAYNEQFF
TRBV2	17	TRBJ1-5	CASSVRTGGNRDQPQHF
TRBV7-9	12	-	CAAGTGISEQYF
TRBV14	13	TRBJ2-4	CASSQGAGNIQYF
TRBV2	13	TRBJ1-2	CASSEGGVDGYTF
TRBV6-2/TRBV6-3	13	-	CASSYGQPYEQYF
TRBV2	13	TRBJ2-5	CASQGDTLNEQYF
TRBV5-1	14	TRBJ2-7	CASSSQTGTYEQYF
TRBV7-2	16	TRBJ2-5	CDSRLRLAGNQETQYF
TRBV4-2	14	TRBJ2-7	CASSRPGLVYEQYF
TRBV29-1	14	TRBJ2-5	CSANTGGGQETQYF
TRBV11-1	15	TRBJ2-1	CASSLGGYAYNEQFF
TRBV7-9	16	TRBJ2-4	CASSLGKDQAKNIQYF
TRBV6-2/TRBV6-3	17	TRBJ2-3	CASSGRSLRQFTDTQYF
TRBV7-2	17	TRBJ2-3	CASSPKGLAGVANTQYF
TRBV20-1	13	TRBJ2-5	CSAPTRAQETQYF
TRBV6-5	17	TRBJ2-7	CASSSQTRSGPIGEQYF
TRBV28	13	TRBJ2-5	CASTSGGGETQYF
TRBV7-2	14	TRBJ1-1	CASSVGRQNTEAFF
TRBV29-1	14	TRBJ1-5	CSVAAAEANQPQHF
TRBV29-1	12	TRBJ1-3	CSVDLQGNTIYF
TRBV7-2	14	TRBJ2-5	CASSLEAPQGVGYF
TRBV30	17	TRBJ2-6	CAWLISDRGPGANVLTF
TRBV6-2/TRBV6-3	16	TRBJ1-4	CASSSPSTGGNEKLFF
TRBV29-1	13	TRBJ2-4	CSVGDSGRREQYF
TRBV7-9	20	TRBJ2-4	CARGRRAGSGRHIAKNIQYF
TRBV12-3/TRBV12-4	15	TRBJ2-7	CASSLAGQETYEQYF
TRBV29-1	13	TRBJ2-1	CSVEESTYNEQFF
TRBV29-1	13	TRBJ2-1	CSVGVNTYNEQFF